Presented here are 29 T cell receptor beta chains from one specimen sequenced in a study of CD8 T cells in ankylosing spondylitis. MiXCR, run by TCRdb on the 5' RACE reads, gives a single entry per CDR3 protein. Here the sample spans roughly 190,000 distinct CDR3 sequences, around 13% being singletons. Sequencing used blood, either unsorted or a sorted T cell fraction (not recorded which). These receptors came from a male donor with ankylosing spondylitis or in good health (not recorded which).

This clonotype was seen a handful of times. The chain joins TRBV13 to TRBJ2-5; D gene unclear. Trimming left V 2 bases short and J 2 bases short, with 9 bases between. This CDR3 is 14 amino acids long. Per germline, CDR1 PRHDT and CDR2 FYEKMQ (reference sequence). DNA for the CDR3: TGTGCCAGCAGCTTAACCGTATCTCAAGAGACCCAGTACTTC. Residues: CASSLTVSQETQYF.

This clonotype was counted only a few times. V and J are TRBV9 and TRBJ2-1; TRBD2 matches 12 bases. V lost 0 bases and J lost 10; bases outside the gene matches: 8. This CDR3 comprises 16 residues. Germline CDR1 SGDLS, CDR2 YYNGEE. This CDR3 reads CASSVVLAGGLGEQFF. The DNA of the CDR3 is TGTGCCAGCAGCGTAGTACTAGCGGGAGGTCTGGGGGAGCAGTTCTTC.

This clonotype was counted many times. This chain links TRBV4-1 with TRBJ1-5; D is perhaps TRBD1 (6 bases). Germline CDR1 is MGHRA and CDR2 is YSYEKL. This CDR3 is built from 15 residues. With 7 bases removed from V and 4 bases from J, the gap between germline ends came to 17 bases. The CDR3 DNA reads TGCGCCAGCAACCCGTCCGCAGGGGAGAATCAGCCCCAGCATTTT. It specifies CASNPSAGENQPQHF.

This clonotype showed up just a few times. The chain recombines TRBV27 with TRBJ2-1, with TRBD1 identical over 8 bases. Looked up from germline, CDR1 is MNHEY and CDR2 is SMNVEV (reference sequence). The CDR3 covers 17 residues. After removal of 7 bases from V and 0 bases from J, the junction contained 11 bases not matched to a gene. CDR3 in amino acids: CASNPLTGAGSYNEQFF. The CDR3 coding sequence is TGTGCCAGCAACCCACTGACAGGGGCGGGCTCCTACAATGAGCAGTTCTTC.

This clonotype has more than one count but fewer than ten. The CDR3 reads CASSQALGPSYEQYF. In DNA, the CDR3 is TGTGCCAGCAGCCAAGCCCTGGGTCCCTCCTACGAGCAGTACTTC. This chain connects TRBV4-2 to TRBJ2-7, with D uncertain. Germline V lookup: CDR1 LGHNA, CDR2 YNFKEQ. Trimming shortened V by 1 base and J by 0 bases, and 10 bases separated the two germline ends. The CDR3 length is 15 residues.

The V gene is TRBV2, the J gene TRBJ2-1; a weak D match, TRBD2 (6 bases). The CDR3 contains 14 residues. V lost 10 bases and J 3 bases, leaving 16 bases between the germline ends. Germline V lookup: CDR1 SNHLY, CDR2 FYNNEI. The CDR3 protein is CATRGSSYYNEQFF. The CDR3 DNA sequence: TGTGCCACCCGGGGGTCCTCTTACTACAATGAGCAGTTCTTC.

CDR3 coding DNA: TGTGCCAGCAGCCAAGGTCAAGGGGACCAAGAGACCCAGTACTTC. Protein sequence: CASSQGQGDQETQYF. The chain carries TRBV3-1 and TRBJ2-5; D is possibly TRBD1 (5 bases). The germline gives CDR1 LGHDT, CDR2 YNNKEL (reference sequence). The V end was cut by 1 base, the J end by 0 bases, with 9 bases between. The CDR3 length is 15 residues.

The J gene is TRBJ2-1, the V gene TRBV27, with no clear D. CDR3 length: 16 amino acids. CDR1 MNHEY and CDR2 SMNVEV come from the germline V gene (reference sequence). The V end lost 2 bases, the J end lost 7 bases, and 18 bases lay between the germline ends. CDR3 DNA sequence: TGTGCCAGCAGTTTACTGTCTCCGGGCATGGGGAATGAGCAGTTCTTC. It yields the protein CASSLLSPGMGNEQFF.

Only a few counts were recorded for this clonotype. The rearrangement links TRBV9 to TRBJ2-7, with TRBD2 as a possible D gene (6 bases). This CDR3 comprises 15 residues. V was trimmed by 3 bases and J by 2 bases, leaving 15 bases between them. Germline values: CDR1 SGDLS, CDR2 YYNGEE. CDR3 region: CASSGRAGSTYEQYF. CDR3 in DNA: TGTGCCAGCAGCGGCCGGGCGGGAAGTACCTACGAGCAGTACTTC.

This sequence joins TRBV27 and TRBJ2-3; D is perhaps TRBD2 (5 bases). CDR1 and CDR2 from the germline V gene are MNHEY and SMNVEV (reference sequence). The V end was cut by 8 bases, the J end by 3 bases, with 12 bases between. CDR3 length: 13 residues. CDR3 residues: CASVGVRTDTQYF. Here the CDR3 DNA reads TGTGCCAGCGTCGGGGTAAGGACAGATACGCAGTATTTT.

The J gene is TRBJ2-3, the V gene TRBV6-5; D is perhaps TRBD2 (7 bases). CDR1 MNHEY and CDR2 SVGAGI come from the germline V gene. CDR3 size: 18 residues. V was pared by 2 bases and J by 1 base, with 19 bases between. The CDR3 DNA is TGTGCCAGCAGTTACGTTGCCCCCCGGGGGGCTGGCACAGATACGCAGTATTTT. It codes for CASSYVAPRGAGTDTQYF.

This clonotype has just a few counts. V and J are TRBV3-1 and TRBJ2-3; D might be TRBD2 (5 bases). Germline assignment: CDR1 LGHDT and CDR2 YNNKEL (reference sequence). This CDR3 has 13 residues. With 4 bases removed from V and 4 bases from J, the gap between germline ends came to 9 bases. For the CDR3, the DNA is TGTGCCAGCAGCCGAATACTAGCAGATACGCAGTATTTT. Translation: CASSRILADTQYF.

This rearrangement joins TRBV10-2 to TRBJ2-1; TRBD2 aligns across 14 bases. CDR1 WSHSY and CDR2 SAAADI come from the germline V gene. This CDR3 spans 20 amino acids. V lost 6 bases to trimming and J lost 0 bases; unmatched junction nucleotides: 13. CDR3 nucleotide sequence: TGCGCCAGCAGCGACACCCTTGGGACTAGCGGGGGCAGCTCCTACAATGAGCAGTTCTTC. Amino acids: CASSDTLGTSGGSSYNEQFF.

This clonotype was seen a single time. V and J are TRBV5-1 and TRBJ1-6; 11 bases align to TRBD1. CDR1 and CDR2 (germline): SGHRS, YFSETQ. This CDR3 comprises 15 residues. The J segment lost 5 bases and the V segment lost 8 bases, leaving 6 bases of the junction unmatched. The CDR3 sequence: CASKPGQGDNSPLHF. CDR3 DNA sequence: TGCGCCAGTAAACCGGGACAGGGGGATAATTCACCCCTCCACTTT. The whole variable domain, remainder taken from reference TRBV5-1 and TRBJ1-6, is KAGVTQTPRYLIKTRGQQVTLSCSPISGHRSVSWYQQTPGQGLQFLFEYFSETQRNKGNFPGRFSGRQFSNSRSEMNVSTLELGDSALYLCASKPGQGDNSPLHFGNGTRLTVT.

The V gene is TRBV14, the J gene TRBJ2-1; 7 bases agree with TRBD1. The CDR3 has 13 residues. V dropped 4 bases and J dropped 7; count of bases not matched to a gene: 4. CDR1 is SGHDN, CDR2 FVKESK, per germline. Written as DNA, the CDR3 is TGTGCCAGCAGCCTTTACAGGGGAAATGAGCAGTTCTTC. Encoded protein: CASSLYRGNEQFF.

CDR3 DNA sequence: TGTGCCAGCCGGGGTGACCCGCAGTTCTTC. It is translated as CASRGDPQFF. This chain joins TRBV2 and TRBJ2-1; TRBD2 might be the D (5 bases). The V end was cut by 8 bases, the J end by 12 bases, with 11 bases between. Germline assignment: CDR1 SNHLY and CDR2 FYNNEI. There are 10 residues in the CDR3.

The V call is TRBV30, the J call TRBJ1-2; the D gene is possibly TRBD1 (5 bases). The germline V and J ends were trimmed by 5 bases and 4 bases, with 17 bases remaining between them. Germline lookup yields CDR1 GTSNPN and CDR2 SVGIG (reference sequence). This CDR3 comprises 14 residues. CDR3 in DNA: TGTGCCTGGCCCAACGCTGGGGGTACCTATGGCTACACCTTC. It yields the protein CAWPNAGGTYGYTF.

This clonotype was counted only a few times. This chain joins TRBV7-8 and TRBJ2-1, with a weak D call TRBD2 (5 bases). Germline assignment: CDR1 SGHVS and CDR2 FQNEAQ. Trimming removed 2 bases at V and 4 bases at J, with 12 bases between. CDR3 length: 15 residues. Here the CDR3 DNA reads TGTGCCAGCAGCTTACGAGCGGAACGGTACAATGAGCAGTTCTTC. This encodes CASSLRAERYNEQFF.

The chain has TRBV6-5 and TRBJ2-7; perhaps TRBD1 as D (5 bases). This CDR3 is built from 14 residues. The germline gives CDR1 MNHEY, CDR2 SVGAGI. V lost 2 bases to trimming and J lost 5 bases, with 13 bases between them. The CDR3 nucleotides are TGTGCCAGCAGTTACGGTCAGGGTTTCGACGAGCAGTACTTC. This encodes CASSYGQGFDEQYF.

The sample holds a few counts of this clonotype. V usage is TRBV7-9 and J usage is TRBJ2-4, with 7 bases aligning to TRBD2. Trimming cost V 5 bases and J 1 base; bases outside gene matches: 5. The V gene's germline CDR1 is SEHNR and CDR2 FQNEAQ (reference sequence). This CDR3 has 15 amino acids. CDR3 sequence (DNA): TGTGCCAGCAGCCCTAGGCGGGAGGCCAAAAACATTCAGTACTTC. This translates into CASSPRREAKNIQYF.

The chain carries TRBV30 and TRBJ2-7; D might be TRBD2 (5 bases). The CDR3 is made up of 14 amino acids. Germline V gives CDR1 GTSNPN, CDR2 SVGIG (reference sequence). Trimming took 5 bases from V and 0 from J, leaving 14 bases between them. The DNA of the CDR3 is TGTGCCTGGCGGACTGGAAGGAGCTCCTACGAGCAGTACTTC. Its protein product is CAWRTGRSSYEQYF.

To note about this clonotype: One junction end does not reproduce the germline sequence, and a read error may be involved. The genes are TRBV20-1 and TRBJ2-1; 10 bases are a match to TRBD2. Germline values: CDR1 DFQATT, CDR2 SNEGSKA (reference sequence). CDR3 length: 16 residues. The CDR3 coding sequence is TGCTGTGCTAGACCCTACCTAGCGGGAGTCGACAATGAGCAGTTCTTC. It specifies CCARPYLAGVDNEQFF.

CDR3 nucleotides: TGTGCCAGCAGGGGGGTCTTTCCCTCCTACAATGAGCAGTTCTTC. Protein: CASRGVFPSYNEQFF. The chain joins TRBV2 to TRBJ2-1; either TRBD1 or TRBD2 may supply D (5 bases each). The CDR3 has 15 residues. Trimming took 6 bases from V and 0 from J, leaving 12 bases between them. Germline lookup yields CDR1 SNHLY and CDR2 FYNNEI.

This clonotype was seen many times. In DNA, the CDR3 is TGTGCCAGCAGTTTTGGTGTCAGGCCTAGCACAGATACGCAGTATTTT. Its translation is CASSFGVRPSTDTQYF. The V gene is TRBV27, the J gene TRBJ2-3; unclear D gene. Trimming removed 3 bases from V and 0 bases from J, with 13 bases in between. This CDR3 has 16 amino acids. Germline CDR1 reads MNHEY; CDR2 reads SMNVEV (reference sequence).

The chain combines TRBV3-1 with TRBJ2-2, with TRBD1 as a possible D gene (5 bases). The germline CDR1 and CDR2 sequences are LGHDT and YNNKEL (reference sequence). The CDR3 totals 17 residues. V was trimmed by 3 bases and J by 2 bases, leaving 16 bases between them. CDR3 DNA sequence: TGTGCCAGCAGCCACGGTGTTCCGGACACCAACACCGGGGAGCTGTTTTTT. The encoded protein is CASSHGVPDTNTGELFF. Filled out from reference TRBV3-1 and TRBJ2-2, the complete variable domain reads DTAVSQTPKYLVTQMGNDKSIKCEQNLGHDTMYWYKQDSKKFLKIMFSYNNKELIINETVPNRFSPKSPDKAHLNLHINSLELGDSAVYFCASSHGVPDTNTGELFFGEGSRLTVL.

The chain is built from TRBV5-1 and TRBJ2-5; TRBD2 matches at 13 bases. This CDR3 spans 16 amino acids. The V and J ends lost 4 bases and 5 bases, in that order; junction bases with no gene match: 8. The germline V gene has CDR1 SGHRS and CDR2 YFSETQ. The CDR3 bases are TGCGCCAGCAGCCCCGGGACTAGCGGGAATTCGGAGACCCAGTACTTC. Residues: CASSPGTSGNSETQYF.

This chain's CDR3 is CASSGGSQGAMGDTQYF. The CDR3 nucleotides are TGTGCCAGCAGCGGGGGATCACAGGGGGCAATGGGAGATACGCAGTATTTC. The rearrangement links TRBV21-1 to TRBJ2-3; the table assigns TRBD1, which was not confirmed against the DNA. TRBV21-1 is an annotated pseudogene. This CDR3 has 17 amino acids.

The chain joins TRBV2 to TRBJ1-5; 7 bases agree with TRBD1. Germline CDR1 reads SNHLY; CDR2 reads FYNNEI. The V gene end was trimmed by 3 bases and the J gene end by 6 bases; junction bases not matched to a gene: 8. This CDR3 is 15 amino acids long. The CDR3 spells CASSEPNRGSQPQHF. As DNA, the CDR3 is TGTGCCAGCAGTGAGCCTAACAGGGGAAGTCAGCCCCAGCATTTT.

The chain recombines TRBV25-1 with TRBJ2-5; D unclear. Germline-derived CDR1 and CDR2 are MGHDK and SYGVNS. The V gene lost 3 bases and the J gene lost 1 base, with 15 bases spanning the gap. This CDR3 has 16 amino acids. The CDR3: CASSDPSPDPQETQYF. CDR3 nucleotide sequence: TGTGCCAGCAGTGACCCCTCCCCCGACCCCCAAGAGACCCAGTACTTC.